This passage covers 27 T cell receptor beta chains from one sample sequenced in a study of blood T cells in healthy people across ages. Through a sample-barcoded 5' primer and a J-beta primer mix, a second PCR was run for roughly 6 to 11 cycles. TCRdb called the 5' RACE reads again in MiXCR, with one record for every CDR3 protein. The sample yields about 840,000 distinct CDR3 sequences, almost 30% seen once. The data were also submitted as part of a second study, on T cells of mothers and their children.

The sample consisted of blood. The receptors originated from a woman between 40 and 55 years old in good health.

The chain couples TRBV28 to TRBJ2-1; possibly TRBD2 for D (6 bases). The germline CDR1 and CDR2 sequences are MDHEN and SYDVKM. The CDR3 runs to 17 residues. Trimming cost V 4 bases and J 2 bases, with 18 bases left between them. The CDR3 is CASSSPGTELTYNEQFF. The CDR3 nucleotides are TGTGCCAGCAGTTCCCCCGGGACTGAACTTACCTACAATGAGCAGTTCTTC. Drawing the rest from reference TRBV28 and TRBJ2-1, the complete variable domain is DVKVTQSSRYLVKRTGEKVFLECVQDMDHENMFWYRQDPGLGLRLIYFSYDVKMKEKGDIPEGYSVSREKKERFSLILESASTNQTSMYLCASSSPGTELTYNEQFFGPGTRLTVL.

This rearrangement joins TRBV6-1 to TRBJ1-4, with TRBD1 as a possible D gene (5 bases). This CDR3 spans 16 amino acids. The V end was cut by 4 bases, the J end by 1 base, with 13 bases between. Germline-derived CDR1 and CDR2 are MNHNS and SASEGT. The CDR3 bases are TGTGCCAGCAGTGCCCAGGGTGGGAGAACTAATGAAAAACTGTTTTTT. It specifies CASSAQGGRTNEKLFF.

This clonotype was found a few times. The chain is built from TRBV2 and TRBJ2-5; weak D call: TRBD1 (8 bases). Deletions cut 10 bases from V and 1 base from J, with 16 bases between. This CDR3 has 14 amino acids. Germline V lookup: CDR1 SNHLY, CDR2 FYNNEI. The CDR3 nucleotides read TGTGCCACCAACAGGGGGGGGAGCCAAGAGACCCAGTACTTC. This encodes CATNRGGSQETQYF.

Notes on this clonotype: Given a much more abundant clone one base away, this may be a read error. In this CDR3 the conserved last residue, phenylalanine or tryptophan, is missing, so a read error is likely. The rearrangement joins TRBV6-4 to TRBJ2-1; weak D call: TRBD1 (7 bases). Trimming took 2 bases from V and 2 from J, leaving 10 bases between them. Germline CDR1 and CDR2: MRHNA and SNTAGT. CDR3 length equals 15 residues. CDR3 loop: CASSDGGGPYNEQFL. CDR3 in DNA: TGTGCCAGCAGTGACGGAGGGGGCCCCTACAATGAGCAGTTCTTA.

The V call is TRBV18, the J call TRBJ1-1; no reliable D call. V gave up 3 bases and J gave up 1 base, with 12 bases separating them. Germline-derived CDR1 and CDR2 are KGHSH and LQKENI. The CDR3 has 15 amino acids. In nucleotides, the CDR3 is TGTGCCAGCTCACCGGTCCCGGTGCCGAACACTGAAGCTTTCTTT. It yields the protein CASSPVPVPNTEAFF.

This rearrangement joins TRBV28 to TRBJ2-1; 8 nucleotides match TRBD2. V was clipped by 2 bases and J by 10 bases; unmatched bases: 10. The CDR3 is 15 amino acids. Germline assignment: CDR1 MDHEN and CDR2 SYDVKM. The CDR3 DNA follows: TGTGCCAGCAGTTTAGTGTCTAGCGGCGGGGGGGAGCAGTTCTTC. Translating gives CASSLVSSGGGEQFF.

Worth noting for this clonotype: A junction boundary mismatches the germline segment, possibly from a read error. The CDR3 nucleotides are TGTGCCACCTCAGAAGGGATGGGCACTGAAGCTTTCTTT. As protein: CATSEGMGTEAFF. J is TRBJ1-1 and V is TRBV18; no reliable D call. The germline gives CDR1 KGHSH, CDR2 LQKENI. This CDR3 is built from 13 residues.

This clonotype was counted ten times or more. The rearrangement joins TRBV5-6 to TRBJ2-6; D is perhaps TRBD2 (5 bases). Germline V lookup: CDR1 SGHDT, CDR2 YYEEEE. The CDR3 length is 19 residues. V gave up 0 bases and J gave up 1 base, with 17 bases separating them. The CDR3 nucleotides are TGTGCCAGCAGCTTGGCCGGCCACGGCAGCGGATCTGGGGCCAACGTCCTGACTTTC. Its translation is CASSLAGHGSGSGANVLTF.

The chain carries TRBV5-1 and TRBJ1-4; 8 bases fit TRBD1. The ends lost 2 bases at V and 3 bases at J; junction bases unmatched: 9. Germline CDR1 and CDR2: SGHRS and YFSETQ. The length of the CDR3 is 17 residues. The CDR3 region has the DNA TGCGCCAGCAGCTTAGGACAGGGAAGGATCGCTAATGAAAAACTGTTTTTT. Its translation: CASSLGQGRIANEKLFF.

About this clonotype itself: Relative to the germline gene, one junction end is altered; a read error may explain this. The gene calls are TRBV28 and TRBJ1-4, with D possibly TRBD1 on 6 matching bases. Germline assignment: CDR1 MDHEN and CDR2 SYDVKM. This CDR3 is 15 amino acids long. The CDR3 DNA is TGTGCCAGCAAAATTGGGGCAGGGGTTAATGAAGAACTGTTTTTT. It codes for CASKIGAGVNEELFF.

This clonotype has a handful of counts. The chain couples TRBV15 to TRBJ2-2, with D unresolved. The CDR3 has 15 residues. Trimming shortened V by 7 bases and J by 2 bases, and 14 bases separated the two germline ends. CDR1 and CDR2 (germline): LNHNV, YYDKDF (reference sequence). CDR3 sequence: CATTSGFPNTGELFF. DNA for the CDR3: TGTGCCACCACCTCTGGCTTCCCTAACACCGGGGAGCTGTTTTTT.

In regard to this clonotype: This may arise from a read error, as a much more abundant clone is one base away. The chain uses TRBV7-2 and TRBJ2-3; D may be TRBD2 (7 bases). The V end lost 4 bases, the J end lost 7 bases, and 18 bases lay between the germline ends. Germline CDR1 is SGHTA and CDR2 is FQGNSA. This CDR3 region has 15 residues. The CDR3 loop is CASSSRVGGTNTQYF. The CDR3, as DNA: TGTGCCAGCAGCTCCCGAGTAGGGGGGACTAATACGCAGTATTTT.

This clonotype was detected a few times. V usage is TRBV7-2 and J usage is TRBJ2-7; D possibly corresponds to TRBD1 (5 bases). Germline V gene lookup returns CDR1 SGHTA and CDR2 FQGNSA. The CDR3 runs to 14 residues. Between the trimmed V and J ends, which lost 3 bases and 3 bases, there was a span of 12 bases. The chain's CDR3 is CASSFPLDSYEQYF. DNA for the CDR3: TGTGCCAGCAGCTTCCCACTTGACAGCTACGAGCAGTACTTC.

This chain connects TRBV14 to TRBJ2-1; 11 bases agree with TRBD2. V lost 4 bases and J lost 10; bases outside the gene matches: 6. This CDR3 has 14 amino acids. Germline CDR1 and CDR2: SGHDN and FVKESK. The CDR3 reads CASSLSGGAREQFF. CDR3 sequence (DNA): TGTGCCAGCAGCCTTAGCGGGGGGGCCAGGGAGCAGTTCTTC.

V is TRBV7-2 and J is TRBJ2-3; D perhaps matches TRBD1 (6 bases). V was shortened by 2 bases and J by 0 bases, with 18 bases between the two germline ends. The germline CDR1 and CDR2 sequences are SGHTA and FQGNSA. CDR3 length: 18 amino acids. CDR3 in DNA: TGTGCCAGCAGCTTAAGGGGCCTGGCCAGGGGAAGCACAGATACGCAGTATTTT. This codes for CASSLRGLARGSTDTQYF.

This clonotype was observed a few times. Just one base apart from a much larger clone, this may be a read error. The CDR3 DNA follows: TGTGCCAGCAGCTTAATCAATAACAGTAACTATGGCTACACCTTC. Residues: CASSLINNSNYGYTF. The V and J genes are TRBV7-2 and TRBJ1-2; D is unresolved. The CDR3 runs 15 residues. V gave up 2 bases and J gave up 1 base, with 11 bases separating them. Germline-derived CDR1 and CDR2 are SGHTA and FQGNSA.

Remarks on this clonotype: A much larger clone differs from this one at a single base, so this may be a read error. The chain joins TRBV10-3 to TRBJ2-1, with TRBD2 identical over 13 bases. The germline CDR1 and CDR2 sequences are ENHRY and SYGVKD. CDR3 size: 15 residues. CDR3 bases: TGTGCCATCAGTGAAGGACTAGCGGGGGAGAATGGGCAGTTCTTC. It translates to CAISEGLAGENGQFF.

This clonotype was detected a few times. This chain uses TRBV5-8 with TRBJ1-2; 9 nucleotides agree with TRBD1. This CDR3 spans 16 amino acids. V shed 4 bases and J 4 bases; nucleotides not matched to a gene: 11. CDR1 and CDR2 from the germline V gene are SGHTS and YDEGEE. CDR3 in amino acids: CASSRPGQGNRYGYTF. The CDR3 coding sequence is TGTGCCAGCAGCCGACCGGGACAGGGAAACCGCTATGGCTACACCTTC.

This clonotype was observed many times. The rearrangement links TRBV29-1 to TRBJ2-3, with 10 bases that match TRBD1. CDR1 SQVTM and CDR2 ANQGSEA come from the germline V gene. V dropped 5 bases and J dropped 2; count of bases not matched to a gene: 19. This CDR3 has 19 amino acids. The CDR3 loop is CSVIIRDRGLPRYTDTQYF. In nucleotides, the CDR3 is TGCAGCGTTATAATCCGGGACAGGGGTCTTCCTAGATACACAGATACGCAGTATTTT.

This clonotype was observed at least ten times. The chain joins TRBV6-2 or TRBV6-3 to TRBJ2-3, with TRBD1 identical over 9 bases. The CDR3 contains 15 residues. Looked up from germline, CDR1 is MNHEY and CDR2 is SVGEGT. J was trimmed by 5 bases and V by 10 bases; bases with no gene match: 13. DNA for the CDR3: TGTGCCACCAAACACCTGACAGGGGGAGAAGATACGCAGTATTTT. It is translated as CATKHLTGGEDTQYF.

The CDR3 DNA is TGTGCCAGCAGCTTAGGTGGGTCAGGAGAAGAGACCCAGTACTTC. Encoded protein: CASSLGGSGEETQYF. The V gene is TRBV7-2, the J gene TRBJ2-5; D ambiguous. V dropped 1 base and J dropped 3 bases, with 12 bases sitting between them. This CDR3 is 15 amino acids long. CDR1 is SGHTA and CDR2 is FQGNSA in the germline V gene.

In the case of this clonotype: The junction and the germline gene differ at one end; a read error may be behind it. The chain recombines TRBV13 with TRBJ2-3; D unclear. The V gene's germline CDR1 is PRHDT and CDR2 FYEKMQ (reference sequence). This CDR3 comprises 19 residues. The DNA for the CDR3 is TGTGCCAGCAACTTAGTGTCCCCTCTAAGTTACCCTAGGGAAGATACGCAGTATTTT. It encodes CASNLVSPLSYPREDTQYF.

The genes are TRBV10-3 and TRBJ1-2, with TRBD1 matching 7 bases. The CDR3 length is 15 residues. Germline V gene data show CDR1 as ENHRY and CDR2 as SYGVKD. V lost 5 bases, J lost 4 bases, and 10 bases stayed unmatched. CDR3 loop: CAISSRDRVSYGYTF. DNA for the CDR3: TGTGCCATCAGTAGTAGAGACAGGGTGAGCTATGGCTACACCTTC.

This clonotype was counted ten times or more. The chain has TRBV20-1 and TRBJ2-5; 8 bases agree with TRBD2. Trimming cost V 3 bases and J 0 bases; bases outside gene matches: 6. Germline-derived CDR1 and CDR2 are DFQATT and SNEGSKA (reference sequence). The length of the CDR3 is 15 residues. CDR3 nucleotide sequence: TGCAGTGCTAGGGTGGCGGGGGGCTACCAAGAGACCCAGTACTTC. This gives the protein CSARVAGGYQETQYF.

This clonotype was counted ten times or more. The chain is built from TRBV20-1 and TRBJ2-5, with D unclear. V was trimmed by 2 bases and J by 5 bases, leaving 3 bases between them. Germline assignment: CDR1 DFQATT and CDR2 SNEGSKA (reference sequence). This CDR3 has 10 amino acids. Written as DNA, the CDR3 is TGCAGTGCTAGATTGGAGACCCAGTACTTC. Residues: CSARLETQYF.

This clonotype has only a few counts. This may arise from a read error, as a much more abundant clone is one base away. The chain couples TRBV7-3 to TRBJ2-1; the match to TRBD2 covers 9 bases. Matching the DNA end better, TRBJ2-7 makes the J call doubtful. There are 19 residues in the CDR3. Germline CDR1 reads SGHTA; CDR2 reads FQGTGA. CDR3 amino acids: CASSPRGGGASHSYNEQYF. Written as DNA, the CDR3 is TGTGCCAGCAGCCCACGGGGCGGGGGGGCCTCACACTCCTACAATGAGCAGTACTTC.

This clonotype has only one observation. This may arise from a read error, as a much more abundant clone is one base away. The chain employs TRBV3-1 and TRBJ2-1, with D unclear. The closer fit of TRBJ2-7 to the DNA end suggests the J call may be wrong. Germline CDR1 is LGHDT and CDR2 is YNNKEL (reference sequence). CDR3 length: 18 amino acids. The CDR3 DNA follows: TGTGCCAGCAGCCAAGTCCTCATTAGGCCCTCTCCCTACAATGAGCAGTACTTC. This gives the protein CASSQVLIRPSPYNEQYF.